The 29 T cell receptor beta chains below were found in one sample sequenced in a study of T cell repertoires in cytomegalovirus infection. TCRdb re-called the reads through MiXCR, storing one row per CDR3 protein. The sample gives about half a million distinct CDR3 sequences, about 42% of which show up once; 43% is in the top ten. No antigen is known for these receptors. The sequences come from cultured PBMCs, collected from culture after CMV antigen stimulation. Receptors were obtained from a human donor in good health (CMV status not recorded). Some clones in this sample may be carry-over from other donors' samples.

This clonotype was recorded once. The V call is TRBV9, the J call TRBJ2-3; 9 bases align to TRBD2. The germline V gene has CDR1 SGDLS and CDR2 YYNGEE. The CDR3 runs 16 residues. V shed 0 bases, J shed 1 base, and the junction held 3 bases outside the gene matches. DNA of the CDR3: TGTGCCAGCAGCGTAGGTAGCGGGAGAGGCACAGATACGCAGTATTTT. Translated: CASSVGSGRGTDTQYF.

This clonotype was counted between two and nine times. The chain is built from TRBV15 and TRBJ2-2; unclear D gene. The germline gives CDR1 LNHNV, CDR2 YYDKDF (reference sequence). The length of the CDR3 is 18 residues. The V and J ends lost 6 bases and 6 bases respectively, with 26 bases between them. The CDR3 loop is CATSIPPTHATRPGELFF. CDR3 DNA: TGTGCCACCAGTATCCCCCCGACGCACGCAACCAGGCCCGGGGAGCTGTTTTTT.

The V and J genes are TRBV19 and TRBJ2-1; 8 positions match TRBD1. CDR3 size: 19 residues. Germline lookup yields CDR1 LNHDA and CDR2 SQIVND (reference sequence). Germline trimming cut 5 bases from V and 7 bases from J; bases unmatched to any gene: 22. The CDR3: CASSPSGTGLAFTGNEQFF. The CDR3 DNA follows: TGTGCCAGTAGTCCTTCCGGGACAGGTCTTGCTTTCACGGGGAATGAGCAGTTCTTC.

This clonotype was observed a handful of times. The chain recombines TRBV6-5 with TRBJ2-7; 8 nucleotides agree with TRBD2. Germline CDR1 reads MNHEY; CDR2 reads SVGAGI. The CDR3 covers 16 residues. Losses at the gene ends were 5 bases for V and 1 base for J; bases not matched to a gene: 10. Here the CDR3 reads CASSQKISGTSYEQYF. The CDR3 bases are TGTGCCAGCAGTCAGAAGATTAGCGGGACATCCTACGAGCAGTACTTC.

The chain recombines TRBV6-8 with TRBJ1-5; D may be TRBD1 (5 bases). Germline values: CDR1 MNHGY, CDR2 SAAAGT. CDR3 length: 14 amino acids. Trimming cost V 7 bases and J 6 bases, with 16 bases left between them. CDR3 in amino acids: CASNKRGLGQPQHF. The CDR3 DNA reads as TGTGCCAGCAACAAACGGGGGTTGGGTCAGCCCCAGCATTTT.

This chain joins TRBV3-1 and TRBJ2-1; the match to TRBD1 covers 9 bases. The CDR3 contains 14 residues. CDR1 is LGHDT and CDR2 is YNNKEL in the germline V gene (reference sequence). V gave up 2 bases and J gave up 8 bases; unmatched junction bases: 4. The CDR3 is CASSQRDRDHEQFF. The CDR3 DNA reads as TGTGCCAGCAGCCAAAGGGACAGGGATCATGAGCAGTTCTTC.

The gene calls are TRBV7-2 and TRBJ2-3, with 10 bases matching TRBD2. CDR1 SGHTA and CDR2 FQGNSA come from the germline V gene. The CDR3 runs 16 residues. The J segment lost 6 bases and the V segment lost 5 bases, leaving 11 bases of the junction unmatched. This CDR3 reads CASSPALAGDLDTQYF. CDR3 in DNA: TGTGCCAGCAGCCCGGCCCTAGCGGGAGATTTGGATACGCAGTATTTT.

In its sample, this clonotype was seen once. This chain links TRBV14 with TRBJ1-1; D is possibly TRBD1 (5 bases). Germline CDR1 is SGHDN and CDR2 is FVKESK. Trimming stripped 1 base from V and 4 bases from J, with 16 bases between. The CDR3 is 16 residues long. CDR3 protein: CASSQAPKGPSTEAFF. DNA for the CDR3: TGTGCCAGCAGCCAAGCGCCGAAGGGGCCTTCCACTGAAGCTTTCTTT.

The chain has TRBV4-3 and TRBJ1-6; D remains unclear. Trimming shortened V by 1 base and J by 5 bases, and 6 bases separated the two germline ends. This CDR3 has 14 amino acids. Germline lookup yields CDR1 LGHNA and CDR2 YSLEER. The CDR3 region is CASSQGPDNSPLHF. The CDR3 nucleotides are TGCGCCAGCAGCCAAGGTCCCGATAATTCACCCCTCCACTTT.

This clonotype turned up a few times. V and J are TRBV12-3 or TRBV12-4 and TRBJ2-1, with D possibly being TRBD2 (6 bases). The CDR3 spans 16 residues. V was shortened by 6 bases and J by 1 base, with 16 bases between the two germline ends. The DNA for the CDR3 is TGTGCCAGCAGGACGGGCGGGACGGGGTCCTACAATGAGCAGTTCTTC. Translated, it gives CASRTGGTGSYNEQFF.

This clonotype was seen a handful of times. The V gene is TRBV7-8, the J gene TRBJ2-7, with D possibly matching TRBD2 (5 bases). The V gene's germline CDR1 is SGHVS and CDR2 FQNEAQ. The ends were cut back, 7 bases at V and 0 bases at J, with 13 bases in the middle. The CDR3 extends over 14 amino acids. The chain's CDR3 is CASMVTKSSYEQYF. The CDR3 DNA reads as TGTGCCAGCATGGTGACTAAGAGCTCCTACGAGCAGTACTTC.

This chain links TRBV7-2 with TRBJ2-2, with 7 bases lining up with TRBD1. Trimming at V came to 5 bases and at J to 6 bases, leaving 9 bases not matched to a gene. The CDR3 contains 15 residues. The germline V gene has CDR1 SGHTA and CDR2 FQGNSA. Here the CDR3 reads CASSHADRDSGELFF. In DNA form, the CDR3 reads TGTGCCAGCAGCCACGCCGACAGGGATTCCGGGGAGCTGTTTTTT.

This clonotype was counted between two and nine times. The chain couples TRBV18 to TRBJ2-3; D gene unclear. Germline CDR1 reads KGHSH; CDR2 reads LQKENI. The CDR3 length is 17 residues. V was shortened by 6 bases and J by 2 bases, with 21 bases between the two germline ends. CDR3 protein: CASSPGRAGVNTDTQYF. In nucleotides, the CDR3 is TGTGCCAGCTCCCCTGGTCGGGCAGGAGTGAACACAGATACGCAGTATTTT.

The rearrangement uses TRBV24-1 and TRBJ2-2, with a tentative D call TRBD2 (5 bases). The V gene's germline CDR1 is KGHDR and CDR2 SFDVKD. The CDR3 has 16 amino acids. The germline V and J ends were trimmed by 6 bases and 5 bases, with 18 bases remaining between them. In nucleotides, the CDR3 is TGTGCCACCAGTAGTCCCGCTACTTCGGGGACCGGGGAGCTGTTTTTT. Residues: CATSSPATSGTGELFF.

The rearrangement links TRBV5-4 to TRBJ1-5; D is unclear. The germline V gene encodes CDR1 SGHNT and CDR2 YYREEE (reference sequence). V lost 4 bases, J lost 3 bases, and 11 bases lay in between. This CDR3 region has 14 residues. The CDR3 spells CASSADGLNQPQHF. CDR3 sequence (DNA): TGTGCCAGCAGCGCGGACGGACTCAATCAGCCCCAGCATTTT.

V gene TRBV25-1 combines with J gene TRBJ1-1, with TRBD1 as a possible D gene (5 bases). CDR1 is MGHDK, CDR2 SYGVNS, per germline. V shed 4 bases and J shed 4 bases, with 10 bases lying between them. There are 13 residues in the CDR3. DNA for the CDR3: TGTGCCAGCAGTGGGGGGGGACCCACTGAAGCTTTCTTT. Translating gives CASSGGGPTEAFF.

The V and J genes are TRBV12-3 or TRBV12-4 and TRBJ2-7; D unclear. This CDR3 has 16 amino acids. Trimming took off 0 bases at V and 5 bases at J, with 17 bases between the two ends. DNA for the CDR3: TGTGCCAGCAGTTTAGCGTGGACCTTATCCGTGGACGAGCAGTACTTC. Its protein product is CASSLAWTLSVDEQYF.

The chain joins TRBV5-1 to TRBJ2-7; TRBD1 aligns across 8 bases. The V gene's germline CDR1 is SGHRS and CDR2 YFSETQ. This CDR3 region has 15 residues. With 1 base clipped from V and 4 bases from J, the junction kept 7 bases outside the gene matches. CDR3 coding DNA: TGCGCCAGCAGCTTGCCGGGACAGGTTTTTTACGAGCAGTACTTC. This gives the protein CASSLPGQVFYEQYF. Full variable domain (remainder filled in from reference TRBV5-1 and TRBJ2-7): KAGVTQTPRYLIKTRGQQVTLSCSPISGHRSVSWYQQTPGQGLQFLFEYFSETQRNKGNFPGRFSGRQFSNSRSEMNVSTLELGDSALYLCASSLPGQVFYEQYFGPGTRLTVT.

V gene TRBV5-6 combines with J gene TRBJ1-1; D not resolved. Trimming removed 0 bases from V and 11 bases from J, with 8 bases in between. The germline V gene encodes CDR1 SGHDT and CDR2 YYEEEE. This CDR3 comprises 11 residues. The chain's CDR3 is CASSLAGWAFF. CDR3 in DNA: TGTGCCAGCAGCTTGGCCGGTTGGGCTTTCTTT.

This clonotype came up many times. The chain joins TRBV7-8 to TRBJ2-1; 16 bases are a match to TRBD2. The J segment lost 2 bases and the V segment lost 7 bases, leaving 17 bases of the junction unmatched. Germline-derived CDR1 and CDR2 are SGHVS and FQNEAQ. The CDR3 runs 21 residues. CDR3 DNA sequence: TGTGCCAGCACTCTAAGAGGAGTCGGGACTAGCGGGAGGGCCGCCTACAATGAGCAGTTCTTC. This codes for CASTLRGVGTSGRAAYNEQFF.

This clonotype has only a few counts. V is TRBV6-1 and J is TRBJ1-6; 7 bases agree with TRBD1. V gave up 5 bases and J gave up 7 bases; unmatched junction bases: 14. The V gene's germline CDR1 is MNHNS and CDR2 SASEGT. The CDR3 is 17 residues long. The CDR3 DNA reads TGTGCCAGCAGTCGGGGAGGAGGGGGCCCAAGGAATTCACCCCTCCACTTT. It yields the protein CASSRGGGGPRNSPLHF.

This rearrangement joins TRBV6-1 to TRBJ2-5; 10 positions match TRBD1. Germline values: CDR1 MNHNS, CDR2 SASEGT. The CDR3 sequence is 14 residues long. Trimming at V came to 4 bases and at J to 5 bases, leaving 4 bases not matched to a gene. The CDR3 DNA follows: TGTGCCAGCAGTGGACAGGGGGCGCGGGAGACCCAGTACTTC. Translation gives CASSGQGARETQYF.

This rearrangement joins TRBV12-3 or TRBV12-4 to TRBJ1-2; no firm D call. The CDR3 runs 13 residues. V shed 2 bases and J shed 8 bases, with 12 bases lying between them. The CDR3 here is CASSLWEEYGYTF. The DNA for the CDR3 is TGTGCCAGCAGTTTATGGGAGGAGTACGGCTACACCTTC.

This chain uses TRBV9 with TRBJ2-5; D is tentatively TRBD1 or TRBD2 (5 bases each). CDR3 length: 14 amino acids. Per germline, CDR1 SGDLS and CDR2 YYNGEE. Trimming took 3 bases from V and 5 from J, leaving 14 bases between them. CDR3 sequence (DNA): TGTGCCAGCAGCGCGCAGGGCAGCGGCGAGACCCAGTACTTC. This codes for CASSAQGSGETQYF. Together with reference TRBV9 and TRBJ2-5, the CDR3 gives the full variable domain: DSGVTQTPKHLITATGQRVTLRCSPRSGDLSVYWYQQSLDQGLQFLIQYYNGEERAKGNILERFSAQQFPDLHSELNLSSLELGDSALYFCASSAQGSGETQYFGPGTRLLVL.

This clonotype has just a few counts. This rearrangement joins TRBV7-8 to TRBJ2-1; 11 positions agree with TRBD2. V trimming: 4 bases; J trimming: 5 bases; junction bases outside the gene matches: 7. CDR3 length: 16 amino acids. Germline V gene lookup returns CDR1 SGHVS and CDR2 FQNEAQ. Here the CDR3 reads CASSSQLAGVHNEQFF. CDR3 nucleotides: TGTGCCAGCAGCTCACAACTAGCGGGAGTTCACAATGAGCAGTTCTTC.

The chain has TRBV19 and TRBJ2-1; unclear D gene. Trimming removed 3 bases at V and 2 bases at J, with 8 bases between. The CDR3 totals 14 residues. Germline assignment: CDR1 LNHDA and CDR2 SQIVND (reference sequence). In DNA, the CDR3 is TGTGCCAGTAGTATGTGGCAGGCCTACAATGAGCAGTTCTTC. Translation gives CASSMWQAYNEQFF.

The chain uses TRBV7-2 and TRBJ2-7, with D possibly matching TRBD1 (5 bases). Germline CDR1 and CDR2: SGHTA and FQGNSA. The CDR3 length is 13 residues. V gave up 5 bases and J gave up 2 bases, with 10 bases separating them. The CDR3 DNA is TGTGCCAGCAGCGTTGACAGAGCCTACGAGCAGTACTTC. It codes for CASSVDRAYEQYF.

V and J are TRBV6-1 and TRBJ2-7; D not certain. The CDR3 loop spans 13 amino acids. Germline CDR1 and CDR2: MNHNS and SASEGT. With 4 bases removed from V and 1 base from J, the gap between germline ends came to 8 bases. CDR3: CASSVEQSYEQYF. DNA for the CDR3: TGTGCCAGCAGTGTTGAACAGTCCTACGAGCAGTACTTC.

The chain couples TRBV7-9 to TRBJ1-1, with D uncertain. This CDR3 spans 11 amino acids. Germline CDR1 SEHNR, CDR2 FQNEAQ (reference sequence). Trimming pared 4 bases from V and 7 bases from J, leaving 7 bases between. CDR3 amino acids: CASSSAVEAFF. The CDR3 coding sequence is TGTGCCAGCAGCTCGGCGGTTGAAGCTTTCTTT.